This T cell receptor beta chain was recovered during a study of blood T cell repertoires in COVID-19. Study summary: Collection of acute and convalescent COVID-19 samples took place in the United States, Italy and Spain. T cells, B-cell-depleted T cells, or PBMCs provided the cDNA or gDNA that served as material.

CDR1 is GTSNPN and CDR2 is SVGIG in the germline V gene (reference sequence). The J segment lost 4 bases and the V segment lost 1 base, leaving 2 bases of the junction unmatched. The CDR3 extends over 13 amino acids. Enrolled during active infection, Seattle patients were then followed longitudinally. Authors' analysis steps: Reference gene primer amplification gave estimated nucleated cell counts. Data came from immunoSEQ multiplex PCR; TCRdb stores just in-frame clones and leaves some out. That table is the source of V, J and clone size, and D and trimming were worked out from the DNA. The sample lists 150,000 to 180,000 clones, approximately 80% seen once, with 12% in the top ten. This clone was recorded once.

The sample comprised peripheral blood. V usage is TRBV30 and J usage is TRBJ1-1, with 8 bases that match TRBD1. The receptor was isolated from a woman aged 55-69 years with COVID-19, enrolled during active disease. The CDR3 nucleotides read TGTGCCTGGAGTGGACAGGGGATCACTGAAGCTTTCTTT. It is translated as CAWSGQGITEAFF.